Shown below are 18 T cell receptor beta chains from a single sample sequenced in a study of cytomegalovirus exposure and HLA in healthy donors. This PCR relied on a set of 60 Vbeta primers and 13 Jbeta primers. Sequencing was performed with immunoSEQ multiplex PCR; in TCRdb, only in-frame clones are kept and a portion is missing. Its clone listing holds about 110,000 clones. The sequenced material came from PBMCs. The receptors derive from a man aged 45 to 65 in good health and CMV-seronegative.

The rearrangement joins TRBV9 to TRBJ2-1; 8 bases fit TRBD2. Germline CDR1 is SGDLS and CDR2 is YYNGEE. Germline trimming cut 5 bases from V and 9 bases from J; bases unmatched to any gene: 13. The CDR3 is 15 residues long. The CDR3 protein is CASSAGTGSGSEQFF. The CDR3 coding sequence is TGTGCCAGCAGTGCTGGAACCGGGAGCGGGAGTGAGCAGTTCTTC.

This chain links TRBV13 with TRBJ2-7; 8 positions match TRBD1. After removal of 5 bases from V and 6 bases from J, the junction contained 15 bases not matched to a gene. CDR3 length: 16 residues. Germline loops: CDR1 PRHDT, CDR2 FYEKMQ (reference sequence). The CDR3 nucleotides read TGTGCCAGCAGCCCACTCGGACAGGGCGCCCTGGGCGAGCAGTACTTC. Residues: CASSPLGQGALGEQYF.

The DNA for the CDR3 is TGCAGCGTTGAACCCCTAGGCCGACAAGAGACCCAGTACTTC. It yields the protein CSVEPLGRQETQYF. The chain has TRBV29-1 and TRBJ2-5; D gene unclear. V was shortened by 2 bases and J by 2 bases, with 12 bases between the two germline ends. This CDR3 is built from 14 residues. Germline V gene data show CDR1 as SQVTM and CDR2 as ANQGSEA.

The V call is TRBV6-5, the J call TRBJ1-5, with D possibly matching TRBD1 (6 bases). V was clipped by 5 bases and J by 9 bases, with 20 bases between them. This CDR3 is built from 15 residues. Germline values: CDR1 MNHEY, CDR2 SVGAGI. The CDR3 loop reads CASSPRSPRGRPQHF. DNA of the CDR3: TGTGCCAGCAGTCCCCGGTCGCCCAGGGGCCGGCCCCAGCATTTT.

A remark on this clone: The junction departs from the called germline gene at one end, perhaps through a read error. The chain is built from TRBV7-7 and TRBJ2-1; D unresolved. The CDR3 has 13 residues. Looked up from germline, CDR1 is SSHAT and CDR2 is FNYEAQ (reference sequence). In DNA form, the CDR3 reads TGTGCTAGCAGCTTAACTGGCAGCGATGAGCAGTTCTTC. Translated, it gives CASSLTGSDEQFF.

The chain recombines TRBV27 with TRBJ2-2; 8 bases are a match to TRBD1. The germline CDR1 and CDR2 sequences are MNHEY and SMNVEV (reference sequence). V dropped 7 bases and J dropped 7; count of bases not matched to a gene: 11. The CDR3 contains 15 residues. The CDR3 protein is CASKSGGAGSGELFF. CDR3 nucleotides: TGTGCCAGCAAATCAGGGGGCGCGGGGAGCGGGGAGCTGTTTTTT.

J is TRBJ1-2 and V is TRBV6-6, with TRBD1 as a possible D gene (5 bases). CDR3 length: 13 residues. The germline gives CDR1 MNHNY, CDR2 SVGAGI (reference sequence). V was trimmed by 5 bases and J by 4 bases, leaving 11 bases between them. CDR3 in amino acids: CASSDQGSYGYTF. DNA of the CDR3: TGTGCCAGCAGTGATCAGGGAAGCTATGGCTACACCTTC.

This chain links TRBV15 with TRBJ1-3; a possible D gene is TRBD1 (6 bases). Germline CDR1 is LNHNV and CDR2 is YYDKDF (reference sequence). The ends were cut back, 3 bases at V and 7 bases at J, with 13 bases in the middle. This CDR3 has 14 amino acids. The CDR3 region is CATSRSGGTNTIYF. The CDR3 DNA reads as TGTGCCACCAGCAGGTCGGGGGGCACGAACACCATATATTTT.

V is TRBV5-4 and J is TRBJ1-1, with D unclear. Germline V gives CDR1 SGHNT, CDR2 YYREEE (reference sequence). Trimming removed 2 bases from V and 1 base from J, with 12 bases in between. CDR3 length: 15 residues. CDR3 residues: CASSFEVTKNTEAFF. The CDR3 DNA is TGTGCCAGCAGCTTTGAGGTTACTAAGAACACTGAAGCTTTCTTT.

CDR3 nucleotides: TGCAGCGTTGCCGGGACTAGCGGGTACCACGAGCAGTACTTC. Amino acid sequence: CSVAGTSGYHEQYF. V gene TRBV29-1 combines with J gene TRBJ2-7, with 12 bases matching TRBD2. The germline gives CDR1 SQVTM, CDR2 ANQGSEA. After removal of 4 bases from V and 5 bases from J, the junction contained 6 bases not matched to a gene. This CDR3 spans 14 amino acids.

This chain connects TRBV6-1 to TRBJ1-3; tentative D call: TRBD1 (6 bases). Trimming took 7 bases from V and 4 from J, leaving 17 bases between them. This CDR3 contains 15 residues. Germline values: CDR1 MNHNS, CDR2 SASEGT. Written as DNA, the CDR3 is TGTGCCAGCACCGGTCAGGGGACGGTGGGAAACACCATATATTTT. It codes for CASTGQGTVGNTIYF.

The V call is TRBV10-2, the J call TRBJ2-1; maybe TRBD1 (6 bases). V was pared by 3 bases and J by 3 bases, with 9 bases between. The germline gives CDR1 WSHSY, CDR2 SAAADI. There are 14 residues in the CDR3. Here the CDR3 reads CASSEWDIYNEQFF. The DNA for the CDR3 is TGCGCCAGCAGTGAATGGGACATCTACAATGAGCAGTTCTTC.

The J gene is TRBJ1-2, the V gene TRBV7-2; TRBD1 is a possible D gene (6 bases). Trimming pared 1 base from V and 6 bases from J, leaving 21 bases between. Germline CDR1 SGHTA, CDR2 FQGNSA. CDR3 length: 17 residues. CDR3 sequence reads: CASSLGRDTFSTDGYTF. Written as DNA, the CDR3 is TGTGCCAGCAGCTTAGGCCGGGACACCTTTTCGACGGATGGCTACACCTTC.

The CDR3: CASSPTGTSGPLSSYNEQFF. DNA for the CDR3: TGTGCCAGCAGCCCAACCGGGACTAGCGGGCCTCTGAGCTCCTACAATGAGCAGTTCTTC. This chain connects TRBV9 to TRBJ2-1; 12 positions match TRBD2. There are 20 residues in the CDR3. Germline V lookup: CDR1 SGDLS, CDR2 YYNGEE. V trimming: 4 bases; J trimming: 0 bases; junction bases outside the gene matches: 14.

This sequence joins TRBV27 and TRBJ1-2, with 9 bases matching TRBD1. V was clipped by 0 bases and J by 3 bases; unmatched bases: 2. The CDR3 has 15 residues. Germline V gene data show CDR1 as MNHEY and CDR2 as SMNVEV (reference sequence). The CDR3 coding sequence is TGTGCCAGCAGTTTATCCCGGACAGGGGACTATGGCTACACCTTC. It yields the protein CASSLSRTGDYGYTF.

V is TRBV7-9 and J is TRBJ1-1; a weak D match, TRBD1 (6 bases). Trimming removed 2 bases at V and 11 bases at J, with 12 bases between. The CDR3 extends over 12 amino acids. The germline V gene encodes CDR1 SEHNR and CDR2 FQNEAQ (reference sequence). The CDR3 protein is CASSLLSGEAFF. The CDR3 DNA reads TGTGCCAGCAGCTTATTGTCAGGGGAGGCTTTCTTT.

The chain has TRBV4-3 and TRBJ2-7; 8 positions agree with TRBD1. This CDR3 has 14 amino acids. Germline V gene data show CDR1 as LGHNA and CDR2 as YSLEER. The junction had 4 bases not matched to a gene; V was cut back by 4 bases and J by 2 bases. Here the CDR3 reads CASSPDRGAYEQYF. The DNA of the CDR3 is TGCGCCAGCAGCCCAGACAGGGGCGCCTACGAGCAGTACTTC.

The V call is TRBV15, the J call TRBJ1-2; 9 nucleotides agree with TRBD1. CDR1 and CDR2 from the germline V gene are LNHNV and YYDKDF (reference sequence). The length of the CDR3 is 15 residues. The ends lost 3 bases at V and 5 bases at J; junction bases unmatched: 7. The CDR3 region is CATSSRDRERYGYTF. The CDR3 nucleotides read TGTGCCACCAGCAGCCGGGACAGGGAGAGGTATGGCTACACCTTC.